This record concerns one T cell receptor beta chain sequence. The entry originates in a study of blood T cell repertoires in COVID-19. This CDR3 is built from 12 residues. Trimming stripped 2 bases from V and 3 bases from J, with 5 bases between. Per germline, CDR1 LGHDT and CDR2 YNNKEL (reference sequence). Participant-given clinical history determined each cohort assignment. Repertoires were generated with immunoSEQ multiplex PCR, while TCRdb's copy carries only in-frame clones and drops some. This sample carries fewer than 300,000 clones, roughly 80% of them seen once, and the ten largest clones take 4.5% to 6%.

Sequencing was carried out using PBMCs or T cells enriched from blood (not recorded which). This clonotype originated in a man aged 40-55 years who had been exposed to COVID-19. V usage is TRBV3-1 (or the pseudogene TRBV3-2) and J usage is TRBJ2-7; D not certain. CDR3 sequence: CASSQTGYEQYF. The CDR3 coding sequence is TGTGCCAGCAGCCAAACCGGCTACGAGCAGTACTTC.